A selection of T cell receptor beta chains follows, all from one sample in a study of preoperative IRX-2 immunotherapy in early breast cancer. Clones were read by immunoSEQ multiplex PCR, and TCRdb kept only the in-frame ones, dropping some. This table has 75,000 to 100,000 clones, 86% appearing once. The input for sequencing was tumor tissue, taken after IRX-2 immunotherapy. These receptors were taken from a human donor with breast cancer. CDR3s include the opening cysteine and the closing phenylalanine or tryptophan. Fields, in order: J gene, D gene, V gene, clone size, CDR3 protein, CDR3 DNA. The D gene is left open where the match is weak. Rows give clone size only sometimes, using once, few, many, or a class for an expanded clone.

TRBJ2-7,-,TRBV10-2,-,CASSTSRGEQYF,TGCGCCAGCAGTACCTCTAGGGGCGAGCAGTACTTC
TRBJ2-5,TRBD1,TRBV6-7,-,CASSYYRDRGETQYF,TGTGCCAGCAGTTACTACCGGGACAGGGGAGAGACCCAGTACTTC
TRBJ2-2,-,TRBV5-1,-,CASSLNSHTGELFF,TGCGCCAGCAGCTTGAATTCTCACACCGGGGAGCTGTTTTTT
TRBJ2-2,-,TRBV30,-,CAWSVRQYTGELFF,TGTGCCTGGAGTGTGCGGCAGTACACCGGGGAGCTGTTTTTT
TRBJ1-2,-,TRBV6-8,-,CASSSTVDYGYTF,TGTGCCAGCAGTTCTACAGTAGACTATGGCTACACCTTC
TRBJ1-1,-,TRBV25-1,-,CASSGPRGGWATNTEAFF,TGTGCCAGCAGTGGTCCGAGAGGGGGGTGGGCTACTAACACTGAAGCTTTCTTT
TRBJ2-7,TRBD1,TRBV6-8,-,CASSRGTGSYEQYF,TGTGCCAGCAGCCGAGGGACAGGCTCCTACGAGCAGTACTTC
TRBJ2-7,-,TRBV28,-,CASSGPRGLHAEQYF,TGTGCCAGCAGTGGGCCTAGGGGTCTTCACGCCGAGCAGTACTTC
TRBJ2-3,-,TRBV6-8,-,CASGGIRTDTQYF,TGTGCCAGCGGCGGGATACGCACAGATACGCAGTATTTT
TRBJ2-7,-,TRBV6-7,-,CASSYSPASYEQYF,TGTGCCAGCAGTTACTCACCCGCTTCCTACGAGCAGTACTTC
TRBJ1-1,TRBD1,TRBV18,-,CASSPDLQGANTEAFF,TGTGCCAGCTCGCCCGACCTACAGGGGGCGAACACTGAAGCTTTCTTT
TRBJ2-7,-,TRBV18,-,CASSPPSGTSYEQYF,TGTGCCAGCTCACCACCCTCCGGGACCTCCTACGAGCAGTACTTC
TRBJ2-2,TRBD1,TRBV19,-,CASSILPGQGVAGELFF,TGTGCCAGTAGTATACTGCCCGGACAGGGGGTGGCCGGGGAGCTGTTTTTT
TRBJ1-5,-,TRBV30,-,CAWSPPGTPNQPQHF,TGTGCCTGGAGTCCCCCCGGGACGCCCAATCAGCCCCAGCATTTT
TRBJ2-7,-,TRBV15,-,CATSGLDSTAYEQYF,TGTGCCACCAGCGGATTGGACAGTACCGCCTACGAGCAGTACTTC
TRBJ2-2,TRBD2,TRBV28,-,CASFAAGANTGELFF,TGTGCCAGCTTTGCGGCGGGAGCGAACACCGGGGAGCTGTTTTTT
TRBJ1-1,-,TRBV10-1,-,CASSEWSFGEAFF,TGCGCCAGCAGTGAATGGTCATTCGGTGAAGCTTTCTTT
TRBJ1-4,-,TRBV5-1,-,CASSLDTVGSSSEKLFF,TGCGCCAGCAGCTTGGACACAGTCGGCTCCTCGAGTGAAAAACTGTTTTTT
TRBJ2-4,-,TRBV5-1,-,CASSLEDSRTKNIQYF,TGCGCCAGCAGCTTGGAAGACTCCAGAACCAAAAACATTCAGTACTTC
TRBJ1-2,-,TRBV29-1,many,CSVEEAKVDGYTF,TGCAGCGTTGAAGAGGCAAAAGTGGATGGCTACACCTTC
TRBJ1-5,TRBD1,TRBV30,-,CAWSATSDRGNQPQHF,TGTGCCTGGAGTGCTACGAGTGACAGGGGCAATCAGCCCCAGCATTTT
TRBJ2-5,-,TRBV30,-,CAWSFTGTQYF,TGTGCCTGGAGTTTCACGGGGACCCAGTACTTC
TRBJ2-7,-,TRBV7-1,-,CASSQIRGADEQYF,TGTGCCAGCAGCCAAATTAGGGGCGCGGACGAGCAGTACTTC
TRBJ2-2,TRBD1,TRBV5-1,-,CASSLGTGTGELFF,TGCGCCAGCAGCTTGGGGACAGGCACCGGGGAGCTGTTTTTT
TRBJ1-2,TRBD1,TRBV28,-,CASSAYTGADYGYTF,TGTGCCAGCAGTGCATACACAGGGGCCGACTATGGCTACACCTTC
TRBJ2-7,-,TRBV5-1,-,CASRNEVDRNEQYF,TGCGCCAGCAGAAACGAGGTCGACAGAAACGAGCAGTACTTC
TRBJ1-5,TRBD1,TRBV19,few,CASSIGTANQPQHF,TGTGCCAGTAGTATTGGGACAGCTAATCAGCCCCAGCATTTT
TRBJ2-1,-,TRBV23-1,-,CASSQDRSGALSYNEQFF,TGCGCCAGCAGCCAAGACCGCTCCGGGGCCCTCTCCTACAATGAGCAGTTCTTC
TRBJ2-1,TRBD1,TRBV5-1,-,CASSFVPGQGPVSFVVNEQFF,TGCGCCAGCAGCTTCGTCCCGGGACAGGGACCGGTAAGCTTTGTTGTCAATGAGCAGTTCTTC
TRBJ2-1,-,TRBV28,-,CASSRGARTPRNEQFF,TGTGCCAGCAGTCGCGGCGCTAGGACCCCTCGGAATGAGCAGTTCTTC
TRBJ1-1,-,TRBV29-1,few,CSVVHGNTEAFF,TGCAGCGTTGTACACGGGAACACTGAAGCTTTCTTT
TRBJ1-3,-,TRBV5-1,-,CASRLMGTLNTIYF,TGCGCCAGCAGATTGATGGGGACACTAAACACCATATATTTT
TRBJ1-5,-,TRBV28,-,CASYAGGANQPQHF,TGTGCCAGCTACGCCGGGGGTGCGAATCAGCCCCAGCATTTT
TRBJ1-2,TRBD1,TRBV5-1,-,CASSLQDRTEDGYTF,TGCGCCAGCAGCCTACAGGACAGGACTGAAGATGGCTACACCTTC
TRBJ2-3,-,TRBV7-6,-,CASSSYGVAADTQYF,TGTGCCAGCAGCTCCTACGGGGTTGCGGCAGATACGCAGTATTTT
TRBJ2-1,TRBD2,TRBV7-7,-,CASSASPGLDYNEQFF,TGTGCCAGCAGCGCTTCCCCGGGACTAGATTACAATGAGCAGTTCTTC
TRBJ2-1,TRBD2,TRBV11-3,-,CASSFRISGTYNEQFF,TGTGCCAGCAGCTTCAGAATTAGCGGGACCTACAATGAGCAGTTCTTC